The subject of this entry is one T cell receptor (beta chain). What antigen it recognizes has not been identified. No qualities accompany the bases; no much larger clone lies one base away. This specimen's treatment or condition label, interpreted: in vitro stimulation with specific CMV peptide epitopes to enrich CMV-specific T cells. The data were taken from a study of T cell repertoires in cytomegalovirus infection (dated by TCRdb to between 2019 and 2020). A note on the overall study: Alongside well-studied HLA-B-restricted epitopes, the peptide stimulations were aimed at recently identified HLA-C-restricted CMV epitopes, whose presentation resists viral immunomodulation. Because public TCR beta signatures pointed to carriage of CMV infection together with the matching HLA type, the HLA type of each donor mattered for the analysis. Beyond this particular receptor, the publication reports: In both this cohort and an independent cohort of 300 to 450 donors, the cumulative frequency of public TCR beta family members distinguished carriers of CMV infection plus the relevant HLA type. In the ex vivo response, HLA-C-restricted CMV-specific TCR beta clonotypes were dominant, and in two of eight donors the single most frequent clonotype came from this HLA-C-restricted group.

The sequencer was an Illumina HiSeq 1500. The public reads were quality trimmed at Q25 with fastp and then assembled into clones with MiXCR by TCRdb, keeping productive beta chains. All rows with the same CDR3 protein become a single entry with the most common DNA and genes. The sample data list 830,000 or so distinct CDR3 sequences, and about 31% of these were observed just once. The ten most abundant clones make up over 10% of the sample. The TCR was taken from a human donor in good health (CMV status not recorded). Some clones in this sample may be carry-over from other donors' samples. Sequencing was performed on cultured CD8+ T cells from PBMCs, taken from culture after CMV antigen stimulation.

The CDR3 protein: CASSDGTGGTFEAFF. The sequenced DNA: TGCGCCAGCAGCGACGGGACAGGGGGAACGTTTGAGGCTTTCTTT. The chain couples TRBV5-1 to TRBJ1-1, and TRBD1 aligns with 11 junction nucleotides. V trim: 4 bases; J trim: 11 bases; unmatched bases: 13. The germline V gene yields SGHRS for CDR1 and YFSETQ for CDR2. Counted from cysteine to phenylalanine, this CDR3 has 15 amino acids. Only the CDR3 part of the read is kept: 45 bases, read in frame from the first base.